These T cell receptor beta chains were read from a single sample in a study of blood T cell repertoires in COVID-19. The table came from immunoSEQ multiplex PCR; TCRdb's copy has only in-frame clones and leaves some out. The sample records 360,000 or so clones, around nine tenths being singletons. The sample was PBMCs or T cells enriched from blood (not recorded which). The receptors were gathered from a woman aged 25 to 45 who had recovered from COVID-19. Each CDR3 is given with its conserved first and last residue. A D gene is named only where the DNA matches it firmly. Clone size is given for some rows only: seen once, a few or many times, or a class if the clone is expanded.

V gene: TRBV6-6; J gene: TRBJ1-6; D gene: -; clone size: -; CDR3 DNA: TGTGCCAGCAGTTATTATGCCGGGTCGGGTTCACCCCTCCACTTT; CDR3 protein: CASSYYAGSGSPLHF
V gene: TRBV19; J gene: TRBJ1-2; D gene: TRBD1; clone size: -; CDR3 DNA: TGTGCCAGTACCCTTACTAACAGGGGAAATGGCTACACCTTC; CDR3 protein: CASTLTNRGNGYTF
V gene: TRBV27; J gene: TRBJ1-5; D gene: -; clone size: once; CDR3 DNA: TGTGCCAGCAGTCCTCTCTCCGAGGCCTTCAATCAGCCCCAGCATTTT; CDR3 protein: CASSPLSEAFNQPQHF
V gene: TRBV10-3; J gene: TRBJ1-1; D gene: TRBD1; clone size: -; CDR3 DNA: TGTGCCATCAGTCAGGACAGGATGAACACTGAAGCTTTCTTT; CDR3 protein: CAISQDRMNTEAFF
V gene: TRBV13; J gene: TRBJ2-7; D gene: TRBD2; clone size: -; CDR3 DNA: TGTGCCAGCCTTAAATCGACTAGCGGGATGAACAGGTACGAGCAGTACTTC; CDR3 protein: CASLKSTSGMNRYEQYF
V gene: TRBV5-1; J gene: TRBJ2-2; D gene: TRBD1; clone size: -; CDR3 DNA: TGCGCCAGCAGCTTAGGGACAGAAAGCTCCGGGGAGCTGTTTTTT; CDR3 protein: CASSLGTESSGELFF
V gene: TRBV3-1/TRBV3-2; J gene: TRBJ1-2; D gene: -; clone size: -; CDR3 DNA: TGTGCCAGCAGCCAAATCCCAGGGGCGGTTTATGGCTACACCTTC; CDR3 protein: CASSQIPGAVYGYTF
V gene: TRBV7-9; J gene: TRBJ1-1; D gene: -; clone size: -; CDR3 DNA: TGTGCCACCTCGAGAAACGGGAATGAAGCTTTCTTT; CDR3 protein: CATSRNGNEAFF
V gene: TRBV30; J gene: TRBJ2-3; D gene: TRBD2; clone size: -; CDR3 DNA: TGTGCCTGGAGTGTAAGGCTAGCGGGGGGCGGGGATACGCAGTATTTT; CDR3 protein: CAWSVRLAGGGDTQYF
V gene: TRBV6-4; J gene: TRBJ2-2; D gene: -; clone size: -; CDR3 DNA: TGTGCCAGCAGTGACTCAGCTAGCACGAACACCGGGGAGCTGTTTTTT; CDR3 protein: CASSDSASTNTGELFF
V gene: TRBV19; J gene: TRBJ2-1; D gene: TRBD2; clone size: -; CDR3 DNA: TGTGCCAGTAGTATGCTGGCTAGCGGCTACAATGAGCAGTTCTTC; CDR3 protein: CASSMLASGYNEQFF
V gene: TRBV9; J gene: TRBJ2-1; D gene: TRBD2; clone size: -; CDR3 DNA: TGTGCCAGCAGCTCCCACGGGACTAGCGGGGGCCTCAATGAGCAGTTCTTC; CDR3 protein: CASSSHGTSGGLNEQFF
V gene: TRBV30; J gene: TRBJ2-2; D gene: -; clone size: -; CDR3 DNA: TGTGCCTGGAGTGTACAGGGTCTACAGCTGTTTTTT; CDR3 protein: CAWSVQGLQLFF
V gene: TRBV19; J gene: TRBJ2-7; D gene: TRBD2; clone size: -; CDR3 DNA: TGTGCCAGTAGTTCCTCGCGACTAGCAGAAAGCTCCTACGAGCAGTACTTC; CDR3 protein: CASSSSRLAESSYEQYF
V gene: TRBV20-1; J gene: TRBJ2-4; D gene: TRBD2; clone size: -; CDR3 DNA: TGCAGTGCTACTGAGCGGGGTCCCAAAAACATTCAGTACTTC; CDR3 protein: CSATERGPKNIQYF
V gene: TRBV5-1; J gene: TRBJ2-2; D gene: -; clone size: -; CDR3 DNA: TGCGCCAGCAGCTTGGAGGCGGCAAGTCGTGGCGGGGAGCTGTTTTTT; CDR3 protein: CASSLEAASRGGELFF
V gene: TRBV6-1; J gene: TRBJ2-3; D gene: -; clone size: -; CDR3 DNA: TGTGCCAGCAGTGAAGCGTTCAGTAGTGGCCTAGCGCAGTATTTT; CDR3 protein: CASSEAFSSGLAQYF
V gene: TRBV5-1; J gene: TRBJ2-7; D gene: -; clone size: -; CDR3 DNA: TGCGCCAGCAGCCGGAGTATGCTTGGGGCATCCTACGAGCAGTACTTC; CDR3 protein: CASSRSMLGASYEQYF
V gene: TRBV7-2; J gene: TRBJ2-5; D gene: TRBD2; clone size: -; CDR3 DNA: TGTGCCAGCAGCCTCCAGTGGGGGGGACAAGAGACCCAGTACTTC; CDR3 protein: CASSLQWGGQETQYF
V gene: TRBV6-5; J gene: TRBJ2-7; D gene: TRBD2; clone size: -; CDR3 DNA: TGTGCCAGCAGTTTCGGCCTAGCGGGAGATCGGTACTTC; CDR3 protein: CASSFGLAGDRYF
V gene: TRBV4-1; J gene: TRBJ1-2; D gene: TRBD1; clone size: -; CDR3 DNA: TGCGCCAGCTTTGGGCGGACAGGGGACTATGGCTACACCTTC; CDR3 protein: CASFGRTGDYGYTF
V gene: TRBV12-5; J gene: TRBJ1-1; D gene: -; clone size: -; CDR3 DNA: TGTGCTAGTGGCATTATCAGGAACACTGAAGCTTTCTTT; CDR3 protein: CASGIIRNTEAFF